This entry concerns a single T cell receptor beta chain. The target of this receptor is not known. The sample holds no much larger clone one base away, and base qualities are not on file. The record originates from a study of shared clonotypes between healthy human individuals (dated by TCRdb to the early 2020s). At the level of the whole study: Two women and a few men aged 18 to 49 years were included in the cohort. For each donor, CD4 naive and CD4 memory were each run on three plates, CD8 naive on two plates, and CD8 memory on one plate. The study deeply sequenced blood TCR repertoires of about 5 healthy adults to estimate repertoire size and the extent of clonotype sharing between individuals. Libraries were prepared and TCR repertoires were sequenced by different laboratories using diverse techniques, in order to increase sequencing depth and limit assay-specific biases. Per donor, leukapheresis produced somewhere between about 0.8 and 9.5 billion PBMCs. The study at large found these results: Incomplete sequencing was indicated by rarefaction of sorted-subset datasets, despite the large sequencing depth. Based on pairwise subsampling, the degree of clonotype sharing among donors was expected to be affected by sequencing depth. Clonotypes shared by all four sorted-subset donors showed higher generation probabilities than non-shared clonotypes. Approximately 5% of naive CD4, 3.5% of naive CD8, approximately 2% of memory CD4, and roughly 0.4% of memory CD8 clonotypes were shared across several donors. Larger estimated clonotype richness was generally found for naive subsets than for memory subsets. Only blood was sampled, and tissue TCR repertoires likely differ from those in blood. Because the study included a small number of donors, the genetic and exposure-history diversity represented was limited.

Relative to germline, V is 2 bases shorter and J is 3 bases shorter, with 11 bases between their ends. The CDR3 goes from the cysteine to the phenylalanine over 14 residues. Only the CDR3 part of the read is kept: 42 bases, read in frame from the first base. Taken from the germline V gene, the CDR1 and CDR2 loops are SGHRS and YFSETQ. Donors were healthy HIV-negative adults with no recently reported acute infections or vaccinations. Only Caucasian adults living in Nashville, Tennessee, USA were represented among the donors. CD4+ T cells were enriched by magnetic negative selection; naive cells were then positively selected on CD45RA, and the negative fraction formed the memory subset. After blood collection by leukapheresis, PBMCs were isolated using Ficoll-Histopaque density gradient centrifugation and then cryopreserved in the vapor phase of liquid nitrogen. Analytical flow cytometry was used to check the purity and quantity of every magnetically sorted T cell population. Each sorted fraction had its genomic DNA isolated and then quantified by UV absorbance on a Nanodrop 2000c.

Using the deep immunoSEQ assay, multiplex PCR amplified TCR CDR3 regions from genomic DNA. Genomic DNA extracted from each cell subset was distributed evenly over all wells of several immunoSEQ 96-well plates, and each plate served as one replicate. For sorted subsets, each replicate PCR was loaded with approximately 190 ng genomic DNA, equivalent to 30,000 to 35,000 T cell genomes. Purified libraries were measured with a Qubit 3.0 fluorometer, size-checked on a Bioanalyzer 2100, and measured again with the KAPA Library Quantification kit. Each immunoSEQ 96-well plate was sequenced on its own single-read 150-cycle Illumina NextSeq 550 flow cell. The study's own analysis went as follows. Because only junctional sequences without quality scores were contained in the immunoSEQ output, filtering matching that applied to full-length reads could not be performed. Sequences were annotated with PyIR, a Python wrapper for IgBLAST v1.9, using IMGT germline references to assign V/J genes and CDR3. Reads with weak V/J assignments (E-value above 1e-6), missing CDR3, stop codons, out-of-frame junctions, or ambiguous translated residues were removed. V3J clonotypes were defined as sequences sharing the same inferred V gene, J gene, and CDR3 amino acid sequence. To compute the percentage overlap between repertoires, the number of shared unique clonotypes was divided by the size of the smaller repertoire. RTK rarefaction, the Chao1 estimator, and Recon v2.1 estimates of unobserved clonotypes were used to assess repertoire richness. Generation probabilities for all TCRbeta clonotypes obtained by the gDNA method from a few donors were computed using OLGA. What TCRdb holds here is the immuneACCESS table cut down to in-frame rearrangements. Part of the clones is not present; checked against another copy, under half of the missing clones reflect an unresolved V gene, and the others are unexplained. V and J calls plus clone size are reproduced from that table; the DNA served to infer D and trimming. Counted in this sample were about 1 million clones; roughly 75% of them appeared once. Over 1.3% of the sample lies in the top ten.

The material sequenced was memory CD4+ T cells sorted from blood. In light of the paper, this sample's cell subset or site label describes: CD45RA-negative fraction. The sequence derives from a man between 18 and 29 years old in good health. The rearrangement joined TRBV5-1 to TRBJ1-1; the best D guess is TRBD1, with 6 bases matching. The CDR3 amino acid sequence is: CASSLQGVYTEAFF. Read as DNA, the sequence is TGCGCCAGCAGCTTACAGGGAGTCTACACTGAAGCTTTCTTT. Beyond the CDR3, the reference TRBV5-1 and TRBJ1-1 genes provide the residues; the full variable domain reads: KAGVTQTPRYLIKTRGQQVTLSCSPISGHRSVSWYQQTPGQGLQFLFEYFSETQRNKGNFPGRFSGRQFSNSRSEMNVSTLELGDSALYLCASSLQGVYTEAFFGQGTRLTVV.